The clone carrying this T cell receptor beta chain was seen a few times. The target antigen is unknown. The data derive from a study of radiotherapy plus CTLA-4 blockade in lung cancer. The overall study: Objective responses occurred in around 18% of patients; around 28% had disease control. General observations from the study: Increased serum interferon-beta after radiation also reportedly predicted response strongly.

Germline V gene sequence: CDR1 MNHEY, CDR2 SMNVEV (reference sequence). V was pared by 4 bases and J by 3 bases, with 12 bases between. This CDR3 is 15 amino acids long. Sequencing was performed with immunoSEQ multiplex PCR; in TCRdb, only in-frame clones are kept and a portion is missing. The table has tens of thousands of clones, about nine tenths seen once. This receptor was taken from a human donor with non-small cell lung cancer that progressed on radiotherapy plus ipilimumab. The genes are TRBV27 and TRBJ2-2, with a weak D call TRBD2 (7 bases). The sequencing used peripheral blood, collected from a patient treated with radiotherapy plus ipilimumab. DNA of the CDR3: TGTGCCAGCAGTTATGAGGGGGGGTACACCGGGGAGCTGTTTTTT. Protein: CASSYEGGYTGELFF.